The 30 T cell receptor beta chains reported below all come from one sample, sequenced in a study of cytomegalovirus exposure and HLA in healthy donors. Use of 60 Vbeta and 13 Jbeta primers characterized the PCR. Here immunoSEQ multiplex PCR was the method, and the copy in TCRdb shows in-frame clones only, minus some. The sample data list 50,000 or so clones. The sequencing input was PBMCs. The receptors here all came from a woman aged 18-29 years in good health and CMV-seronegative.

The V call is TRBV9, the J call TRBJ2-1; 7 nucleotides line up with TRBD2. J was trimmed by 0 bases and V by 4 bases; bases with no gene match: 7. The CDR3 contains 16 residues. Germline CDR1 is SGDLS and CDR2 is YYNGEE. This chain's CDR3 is CASSISGSPSYNEQFF. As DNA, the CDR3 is TGTGCCAGCAGCATTAGCGGGTCGCCCTCCTACAATGAGCAGTTCTTC. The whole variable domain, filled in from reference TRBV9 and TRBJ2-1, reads DSGVTQTPKHLITATGQRVTLRCSPRSGDLSVYWYQQSLDQGLQFLIQYYNGEERAKGNILERFSAQQFPDLHSELNLSSLELGDSALYFCASSISGSPSYNEQFFGPGTRLTVL.

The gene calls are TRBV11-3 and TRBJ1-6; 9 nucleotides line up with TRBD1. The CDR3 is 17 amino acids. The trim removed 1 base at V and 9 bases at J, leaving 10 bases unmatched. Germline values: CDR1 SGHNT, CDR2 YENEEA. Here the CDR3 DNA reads TGTGCCAGCAGCTTAGTCCTCGGACAGGGGATAATTTCACCCCTCCACTTT. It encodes CASSLVLGQGIISPLHF.

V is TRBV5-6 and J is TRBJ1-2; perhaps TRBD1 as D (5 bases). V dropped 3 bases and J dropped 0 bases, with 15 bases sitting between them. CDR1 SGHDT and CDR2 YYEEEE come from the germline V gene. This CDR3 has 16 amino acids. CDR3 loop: CASSYIDGQPNYGYTF. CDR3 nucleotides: TGTGCCAGCAGCTATATAGATGGACAACCTAACTATGGCTACACCTTC.

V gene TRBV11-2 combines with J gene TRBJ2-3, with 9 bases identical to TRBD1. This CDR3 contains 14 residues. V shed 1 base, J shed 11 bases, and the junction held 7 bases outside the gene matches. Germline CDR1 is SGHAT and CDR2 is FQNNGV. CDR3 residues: CASSLVGRDREQYF. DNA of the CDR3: TGTGCCAGCAGCTTAGTGGGTCGGGACAGGGAGCAGTATTTT. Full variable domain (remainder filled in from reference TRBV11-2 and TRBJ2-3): EAGVAQSPRYKIIEKRQSVAFWCNPISGHATLYWYQQILGQGPKLLIQFQNNGVVDDSQLPKDRFSAERLKGVDSTLKIQPAKLEDSAVYLCASSLVGRDREQYFGPGTRLTVL.

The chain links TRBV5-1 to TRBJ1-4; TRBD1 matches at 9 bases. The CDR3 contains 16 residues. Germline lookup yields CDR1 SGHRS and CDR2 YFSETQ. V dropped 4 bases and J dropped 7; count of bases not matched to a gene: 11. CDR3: CASSLSWDRDFEKLFF. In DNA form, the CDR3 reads TGCGCCAGCAGCCTAAGCTGGGACAGGGATTTTGAAAAACTGTTTTTT.

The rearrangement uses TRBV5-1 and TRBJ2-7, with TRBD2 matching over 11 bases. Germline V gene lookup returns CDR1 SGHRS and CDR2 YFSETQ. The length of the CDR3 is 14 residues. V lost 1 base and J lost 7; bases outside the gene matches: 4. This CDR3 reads CASSLTSGRTEQYF. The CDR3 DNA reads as TGCGCCAGCAGCTTGACTAGCGGGAGAACGGAGCAGTACTTC.

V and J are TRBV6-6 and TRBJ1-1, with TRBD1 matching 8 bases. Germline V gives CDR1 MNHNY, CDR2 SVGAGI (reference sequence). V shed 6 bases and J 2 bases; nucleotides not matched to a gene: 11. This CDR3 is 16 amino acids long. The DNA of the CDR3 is TGTGCCAGCAGGTATCTGCTCCAGGGGGCAAACACTGAAGCTTTCTTT. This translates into CASRYLLQGANTEAFF.

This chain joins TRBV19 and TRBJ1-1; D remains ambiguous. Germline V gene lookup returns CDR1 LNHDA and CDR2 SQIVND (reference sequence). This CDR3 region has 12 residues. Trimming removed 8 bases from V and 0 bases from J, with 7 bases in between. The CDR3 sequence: CASGSLNTEAFF. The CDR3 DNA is TGTGCCAGTGGCTCATTGAACACTGAAGCTTTCTTT.

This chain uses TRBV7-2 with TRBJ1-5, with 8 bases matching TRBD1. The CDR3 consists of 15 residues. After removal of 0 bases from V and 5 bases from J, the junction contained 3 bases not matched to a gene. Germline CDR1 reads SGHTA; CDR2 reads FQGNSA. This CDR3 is CASSLAGTGYQPQHF. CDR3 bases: TGTGCCAGCAGCTTAGCTGGGACAGGATATCAGCCCCAGCATTTT.

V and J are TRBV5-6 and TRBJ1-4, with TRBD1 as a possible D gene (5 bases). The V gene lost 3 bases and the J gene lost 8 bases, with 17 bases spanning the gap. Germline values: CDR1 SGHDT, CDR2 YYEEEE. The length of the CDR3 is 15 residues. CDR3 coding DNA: TGTGCCAGCAGCTCTCGACGGGTATGGGGCGAAAAACTGTTTTTT. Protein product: CASSSRRVWGEKLFF.

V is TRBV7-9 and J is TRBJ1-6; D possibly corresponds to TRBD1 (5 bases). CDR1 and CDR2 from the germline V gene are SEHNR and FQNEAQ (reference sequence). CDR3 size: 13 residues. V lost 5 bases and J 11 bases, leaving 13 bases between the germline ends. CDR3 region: CASSPQQEPPLHF. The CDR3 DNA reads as TGTGCCAGCAGCCCTCAACAGGAGCCACCCCTCCACTTT. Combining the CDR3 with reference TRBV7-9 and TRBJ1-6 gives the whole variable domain DTGVSQNPRHKITKRGQNVTFRCDPISEHNRLYWYRQTLGQGPEFLTYFQNEAQLEKSRLLSDRFSAERPKGSFSTLEIQRTEQGDSAMYLCASSPQQEPPLHFGNGTRLTVT.

CDR3 coding DNA: TGTGCCAGTAGTATGGGAGACCCCGGGACAGCTTTATTCTATGGCTACACCTTC. It specifies CASSMGDPGTALFYGYTF. The chain is built from TRBV19 and TRBJ1-2, with TRBD1 matching 7 bases. V lost 3 bases and J lost 4; bases outside the gene matches: 17. This CDR3 region has 18 residues. Looked up from germline, CDR1 is LNHDA and CDR2 is SQIVND (reference sequence). Variable domain in full (rest from reference TRBV19 and TRBJ1-2): DGGITQSPKYLFRKEGQNVTLSCEQNLNHDAMYWYRQDPGQGLRLIYYSQIVNDFQKGDIAEGYSVSREKKESFPLTVTSAQKNPTAFYLCASSMGDPGTALFYGYTFGSGTRLTVV.

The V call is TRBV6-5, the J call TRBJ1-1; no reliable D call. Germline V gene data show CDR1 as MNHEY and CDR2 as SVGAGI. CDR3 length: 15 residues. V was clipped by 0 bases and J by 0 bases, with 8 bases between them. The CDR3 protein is CASSYSWQMNTEAFF. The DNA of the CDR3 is TGTGCCAGCAGTTACTCGTGGCAGATGAACACTGAAGCTTTCTTT.

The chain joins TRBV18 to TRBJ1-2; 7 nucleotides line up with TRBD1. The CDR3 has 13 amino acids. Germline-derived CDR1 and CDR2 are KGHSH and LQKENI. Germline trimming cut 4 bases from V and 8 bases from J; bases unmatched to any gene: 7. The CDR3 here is CASSRDRLEGYTF. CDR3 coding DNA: TGTGCCAGCTCACGGGACAGACTGGAGGGCTACACCTTC.

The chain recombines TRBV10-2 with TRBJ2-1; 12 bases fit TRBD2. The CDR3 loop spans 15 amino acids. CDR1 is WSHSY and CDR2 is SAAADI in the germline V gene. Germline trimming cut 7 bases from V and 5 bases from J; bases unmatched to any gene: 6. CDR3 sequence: CASTLLAGGHNEQFF. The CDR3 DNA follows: TGCGCCAGCACCCTACTAGCGGGGGGCCACAATGAGCAGTTCTTC.

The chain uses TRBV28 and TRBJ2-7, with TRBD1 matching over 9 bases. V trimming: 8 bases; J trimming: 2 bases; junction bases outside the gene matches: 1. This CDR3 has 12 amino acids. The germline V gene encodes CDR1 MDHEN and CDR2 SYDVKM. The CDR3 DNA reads TGTGCCAGCCGACAGGGGGCCTACGAGCAGTACTTC. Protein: CASRQGAYEQYF.

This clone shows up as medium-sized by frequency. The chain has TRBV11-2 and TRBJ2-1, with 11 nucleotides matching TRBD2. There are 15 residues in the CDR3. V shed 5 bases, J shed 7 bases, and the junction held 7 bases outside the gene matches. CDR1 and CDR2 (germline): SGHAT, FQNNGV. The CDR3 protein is CASSVTSGSRNEQFF. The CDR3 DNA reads TGTGCCAGCAGCGTTACTAGCGGGAGTAGGAATGAGCAGTTCTTC.

The chain's CDR3 is CASSAPGQANEKLFF. CDR3 sequence (DNA): TGTGCCAGCAGTGCCCCGGGACAGGCTAATGAAAAACTGTTTTTT. This chain connects TRBV6-1 to TRBJ1-4; 8 nucleotides align to TRBD1. J was trimmed by 3 bases and V by 4 bases; bases with no gene match: 4. The CDR3 sequence is 15 residues long. Germline V gives CDR1 MNHNS, CDR2 SASEGT.

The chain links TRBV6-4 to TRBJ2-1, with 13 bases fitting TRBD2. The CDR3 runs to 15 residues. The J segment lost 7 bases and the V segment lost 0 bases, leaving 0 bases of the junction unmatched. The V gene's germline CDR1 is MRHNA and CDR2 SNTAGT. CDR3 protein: CASSDSLAGGNEQFF. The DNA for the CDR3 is TGTGCCAGCAGTGACTCACTAGCGGGAGGGAATGAGCAGTTCTTC.

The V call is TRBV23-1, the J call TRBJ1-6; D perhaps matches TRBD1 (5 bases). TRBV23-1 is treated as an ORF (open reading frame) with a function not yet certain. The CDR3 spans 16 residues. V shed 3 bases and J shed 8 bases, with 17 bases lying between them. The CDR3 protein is CASSHTDRSGHSPLHF. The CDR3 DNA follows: TGCGCCAGCAGTCACACCGACAGAAGTGGTCATTCACCCCTCCACTTT.

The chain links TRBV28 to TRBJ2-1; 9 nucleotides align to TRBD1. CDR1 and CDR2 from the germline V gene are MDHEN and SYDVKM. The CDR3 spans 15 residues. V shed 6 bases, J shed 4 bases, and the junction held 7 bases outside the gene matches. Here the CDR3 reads CASRNGQGLYNEQFF. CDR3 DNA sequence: TGTGCCAGCAGAAACGGACAGGGGCTTTACAATGAGCAGTTCTTC.

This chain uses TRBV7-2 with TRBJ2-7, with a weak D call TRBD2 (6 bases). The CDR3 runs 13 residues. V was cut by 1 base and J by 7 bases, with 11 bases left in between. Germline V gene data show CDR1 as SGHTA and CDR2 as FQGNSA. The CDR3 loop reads CASSLGLAGEQYF. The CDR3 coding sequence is TGTGCCAGCAGCTTAGGTCTGGCGGGGGAGCAGTACTTC.

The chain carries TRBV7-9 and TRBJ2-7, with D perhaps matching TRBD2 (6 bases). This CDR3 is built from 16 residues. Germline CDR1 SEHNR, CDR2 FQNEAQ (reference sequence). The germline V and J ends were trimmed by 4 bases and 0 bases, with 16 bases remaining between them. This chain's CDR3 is CASSSGRDWSSYEQYF. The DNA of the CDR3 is TGTGCCAGCAGCTCCGGCCGGGACTGGAGCTCCTACGAGCAGTACTTC.

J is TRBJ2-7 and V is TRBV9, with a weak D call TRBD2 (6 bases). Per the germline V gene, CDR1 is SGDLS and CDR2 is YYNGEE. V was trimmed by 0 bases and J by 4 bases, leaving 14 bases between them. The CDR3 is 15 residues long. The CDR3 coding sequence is TGTGCCAGCAGCGTAGATGCCGGGAGAGGTTACGAGCAGTACTTC. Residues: CASSVDAGRGYEQYF.

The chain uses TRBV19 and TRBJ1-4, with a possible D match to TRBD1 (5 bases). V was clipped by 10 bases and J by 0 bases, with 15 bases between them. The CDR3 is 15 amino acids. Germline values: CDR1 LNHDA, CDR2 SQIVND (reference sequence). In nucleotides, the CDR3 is TGTGCCACGCATGGGCGGGGACCAACTAATGAAAAACTGTTTTTT. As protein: CATHGRGPTNEKLFF.

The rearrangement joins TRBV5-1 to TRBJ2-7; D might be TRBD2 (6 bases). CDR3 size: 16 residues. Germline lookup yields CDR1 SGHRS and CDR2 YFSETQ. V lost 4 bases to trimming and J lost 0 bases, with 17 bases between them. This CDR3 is CASSVGRGSLSYEQYF. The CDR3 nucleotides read TGCGCCAGCAGCGTCGGTCGGGGGTCCCTCTCCTACGAGCAGTACTTC.

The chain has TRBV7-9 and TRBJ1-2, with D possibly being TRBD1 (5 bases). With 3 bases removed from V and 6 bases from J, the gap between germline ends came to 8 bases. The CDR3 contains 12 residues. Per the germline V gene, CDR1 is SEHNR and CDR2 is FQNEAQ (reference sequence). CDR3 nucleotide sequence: TGTGCCAGCAGCTTCGGGGGGAATGGCTACACCTTC. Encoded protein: CASSFGGNGYTF. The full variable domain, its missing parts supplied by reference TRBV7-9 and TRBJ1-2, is DTGVSQNPRHKITKRGQNVTFRCDPISEHNRLYWYRQTLGQGPEFLTYFQNEAQLEKSRLLSDRFSAERPKGSFSTLEIQRTEQGDSAMYLCASSFGGNGYTFGSGTRLTVV.

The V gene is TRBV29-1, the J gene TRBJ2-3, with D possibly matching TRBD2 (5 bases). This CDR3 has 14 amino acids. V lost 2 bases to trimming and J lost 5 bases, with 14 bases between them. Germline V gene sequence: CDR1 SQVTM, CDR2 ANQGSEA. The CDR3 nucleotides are TGCAGCGTTGAAACACCTAGCCTCTTAGATACGCAGTATTTT. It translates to CSVETPSLLDTQYF.

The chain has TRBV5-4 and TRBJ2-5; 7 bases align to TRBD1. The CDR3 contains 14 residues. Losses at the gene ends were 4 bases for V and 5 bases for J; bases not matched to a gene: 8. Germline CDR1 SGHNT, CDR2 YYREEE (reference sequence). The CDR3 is CASSPQTGPETQYF. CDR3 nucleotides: TGTGCCAGCAGCCCACAGACAGGGCCCGAGACCCAGTACTTC.

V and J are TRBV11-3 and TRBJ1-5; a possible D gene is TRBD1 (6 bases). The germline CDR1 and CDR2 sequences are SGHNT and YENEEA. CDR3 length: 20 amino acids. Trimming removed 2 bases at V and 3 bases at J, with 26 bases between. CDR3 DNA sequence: TGTGCCAGCAGCTTAAAGGGGGAAGGTGCTCGACGGGGGGTCAATCAGCCCCAGCATTTT. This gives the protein CASSLKGEGARRGVNQPQHF.